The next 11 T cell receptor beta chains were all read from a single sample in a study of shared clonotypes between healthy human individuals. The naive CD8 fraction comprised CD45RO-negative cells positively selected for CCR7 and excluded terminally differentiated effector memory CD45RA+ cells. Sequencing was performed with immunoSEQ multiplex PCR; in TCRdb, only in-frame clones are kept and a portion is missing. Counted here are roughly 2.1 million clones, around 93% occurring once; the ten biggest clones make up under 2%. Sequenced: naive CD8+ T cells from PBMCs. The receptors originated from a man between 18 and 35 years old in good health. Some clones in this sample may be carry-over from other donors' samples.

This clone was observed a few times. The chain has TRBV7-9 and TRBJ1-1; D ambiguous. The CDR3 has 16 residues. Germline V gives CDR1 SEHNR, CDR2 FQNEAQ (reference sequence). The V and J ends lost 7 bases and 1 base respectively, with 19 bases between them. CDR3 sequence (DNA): TGTGCCAGCAACTCCGGTTGGGGTCGGCAGAACACTGAAGCTTTCTTT. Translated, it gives CASNSGWGRQNTEAFF.

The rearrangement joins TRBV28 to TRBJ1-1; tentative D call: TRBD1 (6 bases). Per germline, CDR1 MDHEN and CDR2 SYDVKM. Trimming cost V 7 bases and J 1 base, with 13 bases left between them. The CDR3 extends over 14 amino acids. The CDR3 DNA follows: TGTGCCAGCACCTCGGGACATAAGAACACTGAAGCTTTCTTT. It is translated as CASTSGHKNTEAFF.

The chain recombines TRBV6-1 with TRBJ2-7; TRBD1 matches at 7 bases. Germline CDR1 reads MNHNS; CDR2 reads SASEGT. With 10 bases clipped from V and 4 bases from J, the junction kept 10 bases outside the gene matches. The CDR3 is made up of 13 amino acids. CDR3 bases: TGTGCCACCATCGACCGACAGGGTTACGAGCAGTACTTC. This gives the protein CATIDRQGYEQYF.

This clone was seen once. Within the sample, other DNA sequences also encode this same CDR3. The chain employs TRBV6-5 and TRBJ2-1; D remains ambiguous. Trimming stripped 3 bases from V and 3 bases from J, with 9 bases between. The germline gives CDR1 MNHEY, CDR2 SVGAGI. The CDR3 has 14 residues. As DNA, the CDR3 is TGTGCCAGCAGTTATAGTGGCCGCTACAATGAGCAGTTCTTC. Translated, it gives CASSYSGRYNEQFF.

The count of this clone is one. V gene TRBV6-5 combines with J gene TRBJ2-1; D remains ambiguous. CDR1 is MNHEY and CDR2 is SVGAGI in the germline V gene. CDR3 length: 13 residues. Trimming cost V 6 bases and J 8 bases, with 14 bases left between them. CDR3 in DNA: TGTGCCAGCAGCAATCACCTATGGGATGAGCAGTTCTTC. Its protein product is CASSNHLWDEQFF.

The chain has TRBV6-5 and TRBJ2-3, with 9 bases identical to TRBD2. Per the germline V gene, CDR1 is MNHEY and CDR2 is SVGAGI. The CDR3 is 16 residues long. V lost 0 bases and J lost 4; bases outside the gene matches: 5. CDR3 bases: TGTGCCAGCAGTTACTCGATTTTAGCGGGAGCAGATACGCAGTATTTT. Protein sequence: CASSYSILAGADTQYF.

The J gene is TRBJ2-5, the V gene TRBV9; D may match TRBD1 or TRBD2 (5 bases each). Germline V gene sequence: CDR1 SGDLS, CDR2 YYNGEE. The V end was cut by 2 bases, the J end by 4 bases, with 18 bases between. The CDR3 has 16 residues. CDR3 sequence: CASSVAGGWVSETQYF. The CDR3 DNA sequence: TGTGCCAGCAGCGTGGCTGGGGGATGGGTTTCAGAGACCCAGTACTTC.

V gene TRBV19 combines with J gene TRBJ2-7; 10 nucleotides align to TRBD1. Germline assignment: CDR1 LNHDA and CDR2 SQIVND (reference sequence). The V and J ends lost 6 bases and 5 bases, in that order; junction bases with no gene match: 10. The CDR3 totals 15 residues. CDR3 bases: TGTGCCAGTAGCTTGATGGACAGGGGGACCGACGAGCAGTACTTC. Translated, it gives CASSLMDRGTDEQYF.

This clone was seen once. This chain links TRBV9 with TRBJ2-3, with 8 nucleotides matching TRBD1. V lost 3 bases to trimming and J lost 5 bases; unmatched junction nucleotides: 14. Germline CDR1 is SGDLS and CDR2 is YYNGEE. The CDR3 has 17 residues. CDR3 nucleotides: TGTGCCAGCAGCGATCAAAACAGGGGGAGTCGCGGAGATACGCAGTATTTT. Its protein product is CASSDQNRGSRGDTQYF.

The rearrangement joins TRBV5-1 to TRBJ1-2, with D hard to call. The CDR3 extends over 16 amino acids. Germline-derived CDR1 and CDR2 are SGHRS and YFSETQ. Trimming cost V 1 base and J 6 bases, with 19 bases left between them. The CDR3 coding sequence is TGCGCCAGCAGCTTGTACCGAACCGGCCTCACCGATGGCTACACCTTC. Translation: CASSLYRTGLTDGYTF.

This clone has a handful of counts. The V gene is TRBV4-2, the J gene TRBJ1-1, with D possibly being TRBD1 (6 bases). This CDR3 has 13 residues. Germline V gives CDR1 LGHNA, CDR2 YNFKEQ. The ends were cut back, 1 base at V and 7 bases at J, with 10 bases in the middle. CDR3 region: CASSQGTAGEAFF. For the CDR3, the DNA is TGTGCCAGCAGCCAAGGGACAGCGGGTGAAGCTTTCTTT.